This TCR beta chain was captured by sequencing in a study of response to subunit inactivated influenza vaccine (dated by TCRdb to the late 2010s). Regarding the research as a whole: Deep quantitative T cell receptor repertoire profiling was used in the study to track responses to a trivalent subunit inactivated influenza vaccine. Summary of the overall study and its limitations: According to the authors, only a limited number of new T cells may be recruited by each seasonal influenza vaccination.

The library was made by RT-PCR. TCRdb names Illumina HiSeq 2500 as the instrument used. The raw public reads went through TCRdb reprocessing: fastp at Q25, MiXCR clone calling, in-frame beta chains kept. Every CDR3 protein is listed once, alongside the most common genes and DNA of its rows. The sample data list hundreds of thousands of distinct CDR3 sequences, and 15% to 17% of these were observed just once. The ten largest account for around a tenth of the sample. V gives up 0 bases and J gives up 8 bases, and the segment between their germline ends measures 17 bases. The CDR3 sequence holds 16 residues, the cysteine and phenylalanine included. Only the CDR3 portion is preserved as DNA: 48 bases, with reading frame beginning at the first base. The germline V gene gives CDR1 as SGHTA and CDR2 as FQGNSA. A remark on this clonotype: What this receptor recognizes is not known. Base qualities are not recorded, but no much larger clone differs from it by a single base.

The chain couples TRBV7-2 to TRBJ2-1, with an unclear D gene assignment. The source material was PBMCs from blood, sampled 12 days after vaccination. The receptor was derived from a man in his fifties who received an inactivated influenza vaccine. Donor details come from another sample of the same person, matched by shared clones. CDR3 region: CASSLAGPRTGDEQFF. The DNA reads TGTGCCAGCAGCTTAGCTGGACCCCGGACGGGTGATGAGCAGTTCTTC.